A selection of T cell receptor beta chains follows, all from one sample in a study of shared clonotypes between healthy human individuals. Only in-frame clones appear in the TCRdb table, and some are missing; sequencing was by immunoSEQ multiplex PCR. The sample shows around 1.4 million clones, around 98.5% of them seen only once. Sequences were obtained from naive CD4+ T cells sorted from blood. The receptors here all came from a man between 25 and 39 years old in good health. Each CDR3 is given with its conserved first and last residue. The D gene is left open where the match is weak. A row's size may be missing; if present it is once, few, many or a size class.

TRBJ2-7 TRBV18 . TRBD1 CASSPRPRDSYSSYEQYF TGTGCCAGCTCGCCGAGGCCCCGGGACAGCTATAGCTCCTACGAGCAGTACTTC
TRBJ2-7 TRBV5-1 . TRBD1 CASSRWTGSYEQYF TGCGCCAGCAGTAGATGGACAGGGTCCTACGAGCAGTACTTC
TRBJ1-5 TRBV19 . . CASSTGRNQPQHF TGTGCCAGTAGCACAGGCAGGAATCAGCCCCAGCATTTT
TRBJ2-5 TRBV5-1 . . CASSLMEKETQYF TGCGCCAGCAGCTTGATGGAGAAAGAGACCCAGTACTTC
TRBJ2-2 TRBV28 . . CASTLSGPGELFF TGTGCCAGCACCTTATCCGGGCCCGGGGAGCTGTTTTTT
TRBJ2-7 TRBV11-2 . TRBD2 CASSRSGLAVSYEQYF TGTGCCAGCAGCCGCAGCGGACTAGCGGTTTCCTACGAGCAGTACTTC
TRBJ2-5 TRBV7-9 . TRBD2 CASTRGAGVAGETQYF TGTGCCAGCACCCGTGGGGCGGGAGTGGCTGGAGAGACCCAGTACTTC
TRBJ2-7 TRBV30 . . CAWSVSLRSTAPHSYEQYF TGTGCCTGGAGTGTTTCCCTCCGGTCGACAGCTCCTCATTCCTACGAGCAGTACTTC
TRBJ2-1 TRBV7-9 . . CASSSRGISYNEQFF TGTGCCAGCAGCTCCAGGGGCATCTCCTACAATGAGCAGTTCTTC
TRBJ2-1 TRBV7-3 once TRBD2 CASSLGTSGRAYNEQFF TGTGCCAGCAGCTTGGGGACTAGCGGGAGAGCCTACAATGAGCAGTTCTTC
TRBJ2-3 TRBV18 . . CASSPLDTQYF TGTGCCAGCTCCCCCTTGGATACGCAGTATTTT
TRBJ2-5 TRBV5-1 . TRBD2 CASSLGLAGGETQYF TGCGCCAGCAGCTTGGGGCTAGCGGGAGGAGAGACCCAGTACTTC
TRBJ2-7 TRBV29-1 . TRBD1 CSVEDVRGQGAREQYF TGCAGCGTTGAAGATGTCCGGGGACAGGGGGCTCGGGAGCAGTACTTC
TRBJ2-3 TRBV30 . TRBD2 CAWSTSGSFTDTQYF TGTGCCTGGAGTACTAGCGGATCCTTCACAGATACGCAGTATTTT
TRBJ2-7 TRBV6-1 . . CASTKVDWGYEQYF TGTGCCAGCACCAAAGTTGACTGGGGGTACGAGCAGTACTTC
TRBJ1-5 TRBV6-5 . . CASSPEGNQPQHF TGTGCCAGCAGTCCTGAGGGAAATCAGCCCCAGCATTTT
TRBJ2-3 TRBV7-2 once . CASSYLGADTQYF TGTGCCAGCAGCTACCTGGGGGCAGATACGCAGTATTTT
TRBJ2-2 TRBV6-6 . . CASSSPGELFF TGTGCCAGCAGTTCTCCCGGGGAGCTGTTTTTT
TRBJ1-1 TRBV18 . . CASSPISKGGLGNTEAFF TGTGCCAGCTCACCGATAAGTAAAGGGGGTTTGGGCAACACTGAAGCTTTCTTT
TRBJ2-7 TRBV2 . TRBD1 CASNLGGIYEQYF TGTGCCAGCAACTTAGGGGGCATCTACGAGCAGTACTTC
TRBJ2-3 TRBV5-4 . . CASSLYFLSTDTQYF TGTGCCAGCAGCTTGTATTTTTTAAGCACAGATACGCAGTATTTT
TRBJ2-7 TRBV20-1 once . CSARLSEQYF TGCAGTGCTAGATTGTCCGAGCAGTACTTC
TRBJ1-3 TRBV28 . . CASSLGGMRNTIYF TGTGCCAGCAGTTTAGGGGGGATGAGAAACACCATATATTTT
TRBJ2-6 TRBV14 . . CASSPLGGRTLEGANVLTF TGTGCCAGCAGCCCCCTCGGGGGGCGCACCCTGGAAGGGGCCAACGTCCTGACTTTC
TRBJ2-1 TRBV2 . TRBD2 CASHYRTSGNNEQFF TGTGCCAGCCACTATAGGACTAGCGGGAACAATGAGCAGTTCTTC
TRBJ2-6 TRBV5-1 . . CASSLDTGANVLTF TGCGCCAGCAGCTTGGACACTGGGGCCAACGTCCTGACTTTC
TRBJ1-2 TRBV5-4 . . CASSLYSRTFGYTF TGTGCCAGCAGCTTGTACAGCCGCACATTCGGCTACACCTTC
TRBJ2-3 TRBV9 once . CASSLDPGVADTQYF TGTGCCAGCAGCCTCGACCCAGGGGTCGCAGATACGCAGTATTTT
TRBJ2-7 TRBV6-5 . . CASSYPGPPYEQYF TGTGCCAGCAGTTACCCCGGGCCCCCCTACGAGCAGTACTTC
TRBJ2-4 TRBV7-9 . TRBD1 CASSLRTGFGNIQYF TGTGCCAGCAGCCTTAGGACAGGATTCGGGAACATTCAGTACTTC
TRBJ2-5 TRBV7-2 . TRBD2 CASSLGGGTQYF TGTGCCAGCAGCTTAGGGGGGGGGACCCAGTACTTC
TRBJ1-1 TRBV6-5 . . CASKIQGSSTEAFF TGTGCCAGCAAAATACAGGGTTCAAGCACTGAAGCTTTCTTT
TRBJ2-5 TRBV12-5 . TRBD2 CASQAGSALETQYF TGTGCCAGTCAAGCGGGAAGTGCGTTGGAGACCCAGTACTTC
TRBJ2-2 TRBV6-5 . . CASKASGPPTGELFF TGTGCCAGCAAAGCCTCCGGGCCTCCCACCGGGGAGCTGTTTTTT
TRBJ2-1 TRBV9 once TRBD2 CASSPRREGLYNEQFF TGTGCCAGCAGCCCCAGGCGGGAGGGGCTATACAATGAGCAGTTCTTC
TRBJ2-3 TRBV5-1 . . CASSFSPSESTDTQYF TGCGCCAGCAGCTTTTCCCCTAGCGAGAGCACAGATACGCAGTATTTT
TRBJ2-7 TRBV7-9 . . CASSGLQTGSYEQYF TGTGCCAGCAGCGGGTTACAAACAGGGTCCTACGAGCAGTACTTC
TRBJ2-3 TRBV27 . . CASKRRTGQDTQYF TGTGCCAGCAAAAGAAGAACAGGGCAAGATACGCAGTATTTT
TRBJ2-7 TRBV19 . . CASRSQRSYEQYF TGTGCCAGCCGAAGCCAACGCTCCTACGAGCAGTACTTC
TRBJ1-5 TRBV18 . . CASSGVMEGNQPQHF TGTGCCAGCTCGGGTGTCATGGAGGGGAATCAGCCCCAGCATTTT
TRBJ1-2 TRBV19 . . CASSPPTDYGYTF TGTGCCAGTAGTCCTCCTACGGACTATGGCTACACCTTC
TRBJ2-3 TRBV19 once TRBD2 CASSMASGLPTDTQYF TGTGCCAGTAGTATGGCTAGCGGCCTTCCGACAGATACGCAGTATTTT
TRBJ2-6 TRBV9 . . CASSDGGANVLTF TGTGCCAGCAGCGACGGTGGGGCCAACGTCCTGACTTTC
TRBJ1-1 TRBV18 once . CASSPIGVDTEAFF TGTGCCAGCTCACCAATCGGGGTGGACACTGAAGCTTTCTTT
TRBJ2-7 TRBV29-1 . . CSVPGGGGYEQYF TGCAGCGTCCCGGGGGGAGGGGGTTACGAGCAGTACTTC
TRBJ2-3 TRBV5-6 . . CASRQGGMDTQYF TGTGCCAGCAGACAGGGGGGGATGGATACGCAGTATTTT
TRBJ2-7 TRBV7-6 . TRBD2 CASSGSGGRPHEQYF TGTGCCAGCTCGGGGTCCGGCGGGAGACCCCACGAGCAGTACTTC
TRBJ2-2 TRBV2 . . CASSIERQNTGELFF TGTGCCAGCAGTATTGAACGGCAGAACACCGGGGAGCTGTTTTTT
TRBJ1-1 TRBV2 . TRBD1 CASTEGARTEAFF TGTGCCAGCACCGAGGGGGCGAGGACTGAAGCTTTCTTT